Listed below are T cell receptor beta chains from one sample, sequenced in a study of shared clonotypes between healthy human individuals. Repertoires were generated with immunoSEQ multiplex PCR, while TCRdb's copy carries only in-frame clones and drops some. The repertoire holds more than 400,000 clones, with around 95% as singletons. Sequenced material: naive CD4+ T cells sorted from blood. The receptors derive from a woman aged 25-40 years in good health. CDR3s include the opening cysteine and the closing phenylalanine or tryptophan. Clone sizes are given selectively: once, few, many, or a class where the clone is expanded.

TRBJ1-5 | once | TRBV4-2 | CASSQERTTGQPQHF
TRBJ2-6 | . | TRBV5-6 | CASSFRGSGANVLTF
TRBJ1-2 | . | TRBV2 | CASSAVQGGYTF
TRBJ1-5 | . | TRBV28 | CASSLSRNQPQHF
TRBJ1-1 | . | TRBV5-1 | CASSLAALGSDEAFF
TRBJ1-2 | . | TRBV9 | CASSVAPDNYGYTF
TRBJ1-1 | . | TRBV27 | CASTLTLGTEAFF
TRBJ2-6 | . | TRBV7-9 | CASSLARSGANVLTF
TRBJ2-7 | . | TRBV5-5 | CASSPRRDEQYF
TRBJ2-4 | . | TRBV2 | CASSETGKNIQYF
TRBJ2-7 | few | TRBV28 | CASSFLQGYEQYF
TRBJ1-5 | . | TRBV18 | CASSPAEGNQPQHF
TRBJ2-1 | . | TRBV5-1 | CASSLREGPFGEQFF
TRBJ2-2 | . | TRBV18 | CASSPPGAGELFF
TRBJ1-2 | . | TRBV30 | CAWSVPPRQGYYGYTF
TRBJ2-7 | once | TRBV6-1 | CASSWTLSSYEQYF
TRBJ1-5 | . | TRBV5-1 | CASSRTGGQPQHF
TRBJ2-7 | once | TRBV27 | CASRYGRASSYEQYF
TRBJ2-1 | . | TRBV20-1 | CSARVIDEQFF
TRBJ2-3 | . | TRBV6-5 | CASSPRGSTDTQYF
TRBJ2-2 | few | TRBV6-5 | CASSGQGNTGELFF
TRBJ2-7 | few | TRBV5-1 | CASSTENEDRDEQYF
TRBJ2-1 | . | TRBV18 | CASSPNTGRSSYNEQFF
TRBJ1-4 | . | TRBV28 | CASSEPGRGPTNEKLFF
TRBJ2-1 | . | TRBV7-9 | CASSSTRTYNEQFF
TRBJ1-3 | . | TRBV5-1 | CASSLGTAGNTIYF
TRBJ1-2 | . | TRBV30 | CAWSVLPGTGGAPNYGYTF
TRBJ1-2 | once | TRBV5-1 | CASRVEGYGYTF
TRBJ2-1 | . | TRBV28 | CASSLAGVINEQFF
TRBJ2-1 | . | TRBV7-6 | CASSFGAGGSYNEQFF
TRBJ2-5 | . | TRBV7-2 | CASSRLGTSQETQYF
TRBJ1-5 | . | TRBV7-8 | CASSSQGGRSNQPQHF
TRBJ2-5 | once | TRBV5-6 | CASSLKLAGEETQYF
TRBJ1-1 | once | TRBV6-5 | CASSPRTGNTEAFF
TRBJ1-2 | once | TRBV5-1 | CASRQRGGNYGYTF
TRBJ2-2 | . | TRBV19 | CASSISQGGTGELFF
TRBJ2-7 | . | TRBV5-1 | CASSRRGGTGIYEQYF
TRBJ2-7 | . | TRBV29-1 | CSVAQTSSSSYEQYF
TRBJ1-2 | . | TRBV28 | CASSELGDRVYGYTF
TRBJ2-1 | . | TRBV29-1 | CSLLRAYNEQFF
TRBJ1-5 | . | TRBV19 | CASSGTGGSGNQPQHF
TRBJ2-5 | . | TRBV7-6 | CASSSYGETQYF
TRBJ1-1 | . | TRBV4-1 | CASSRGLLNTEAFF
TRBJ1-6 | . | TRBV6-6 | CASSYRQENSPLHF
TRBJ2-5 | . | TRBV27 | CASSLRRGETQYF
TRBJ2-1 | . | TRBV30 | CAWRDLAGGLNEQFF
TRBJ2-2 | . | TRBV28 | CASSLILGRGTGELFF
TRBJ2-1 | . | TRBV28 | CASILAGGPLVEQFF
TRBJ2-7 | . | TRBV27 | CASSHGTPGSYEQYF
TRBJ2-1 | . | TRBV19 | CASRLTGTSPEQFF
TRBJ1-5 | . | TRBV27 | CASSRRTGSNQPQHF
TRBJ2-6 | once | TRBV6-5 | CASSYSTGANVLTF
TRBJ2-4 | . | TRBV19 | CASSLLGDDKNIQYF
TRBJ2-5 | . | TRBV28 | CASSLDVLKTQYF